The entry that follows covers one T cell receptor (beta chain) sequence. The antigen is undetermined. The V and J ends lost 1 base and 8 bases respectively, with 6 bases between them. The CDR3 covers 12 residues. CDR1 is SEHNR, CDR2 FQNEAQ, per germline (reference sequence). This entry comes from a study of cytomegalovirus exposure and HLA in healthy donors. Some clones are missing from TCRdb's copy, which holds only in-frame ones; the method was immunoSEQ multiplex PCR. The sample contains tens of thousands of clones, 95% to 98% of which appear only once. Study results and limitations: The listing of 160 or so TCR beta chains classed them as cytomegalovirus-associated. Three of the chains that were CMV-associated were confirmed in vitro to be specific for CMV antigens. That first-cohort TCR clusters tended to co-occur in the 100 to 150 validation repertoires was found in a later analysis.

The gene calls are TRBV7-9 and TRBJ2-1; unclear D gene. The receptor was isolated from a woman aged 18 to 35 in good health and CMV-seropositive. The sequenced material came from PBMCs. The DNA for the CDR3 is TGTGCCAGCAGCTTAGGCCCGGATGAGCAGTTCTTC. Translated: CASSLGPDEQFF.